This TCR beta chain was sequenced in a study of blood T cell repertoires in COVID-19 (TCRdb year 2020). Broadly, across the study: The collaborator samples originated in the United States, Italy and Spain and spanned the acute and convalescent phases of COVID-19. A de-identified subject ID, COVID-19 status, age in years and sex were almost always included in the sample metadata. The prospective study material was composed of cDNA or gDNA derived from T cells, B-cell-depleted T cells, or PBMCs. Where HLA class I and class II types were available, the types were taken from metadata supplied by the sample provider, not from assay-based typing. The repertoires were released in a freely available public database intended as a resource for research on the immune response to SARS-CoV-2. Samples came from the ongoing ImmuneRACE study (first 160 participants) plus 1,254 subjects from 6 global collaborators. The dataset comprised deeply sampled blood TCRbeta repertoires from subjects exposed to, actively infected with, or recovered from COVID-19.

A word on this clone: Its antigen specificity is not known. Within one base of it there is no much larger clone, and no base qualities were kept.

One collaborating source in Seattle enrolled patients during active infection and followed them longitudinally through the course of disease. Collaborating institutions collected whole blood in K2EDTA tubes following their own protocols. For TCRbeta analysis, collaborators shipped samples in one of three forms: frozen whole blood, isolated PBMCs, or DNA extracted from either of those sample types. What the research found in general, with its limitations: The quantity of clinical and demographic metadata differed by source and by participant and was supplied without curation.

The immunoSEQ Assay, a bias-controlled multiplex PCR, was used to amplify TCRbeta CDR3 regions from genomic DNA. The authors processed their data as follows. Within the assay, amplification of reference gene primers was used to estimate how many nucleated cells each sample contained. To quantify the absolute abundance of each unique TCRbeta CDR3 rearrangement, sequence reads were collapsed and filtered. For each sample, productive Simpson clonality was calculated by taking the square root of Simpson's diversity index across productive rearrangements. This immuneACCESS table, as held by TCRdb, lists in-frame sequences with V and J called but not all clones. Of the missing ones, under half trace to an unresolved V gene in checked studies; the others have no known cause. V, J and clone size are taken as reported in that table, and D and trimming were inferred from the DNA itself. The sample table records 250,000 to 300,000 clones; around nine tenths of these occur just once. The top ten clones comprise approximately 10% of the sample.

As encoded in the germline V gene, CDR1 is MNHEY while CDR2 is SVGAGI. V is cut by 3 bases and J by 3 bases, and the space between the germline ends is 12 bases. The CDR3 starts with the cysteine, ends with the phenylalanine, and has 14 residues. Just the 42-base CDR3 DNA is kept, in frame starting at base 1. The sample comprised peripheral blood. This clonotype was obtained from a woman aged 25 to 39 with COVID-19, enrolled during active disease. Recombination linked TRBV6-5 to TRBJ2-7, and the D gene may be TRBD1, 6 bases matching. The CDR3 protein is CASSYFRGIYEQYF. The DNA sequence follows: TGTGCCAGCAGTTATTTCAGGGGAATCTACGAGCAGTACTTC.